This T cell receptor beta chain was found in a study of T cells in Graves' hyperthyroidism and ophthalmopathy. Study-level points and caveats: By a 13 V-J model, ophthalmopathy was set apart from stable hyperthyroidism. Blood held most thyroid clonotypes expanded above 0.001 frequency.

Subjects with ophthalmopathy showed a Clinical Activity Score no lower than 3, a NOSPECS grade no lower than 4, and a duration shorter than 3 months. Investigators excluded patients with uncontrolled infection, other autoimmune disease, pregnancy or lactation. Per germline, CDR1 SGHNT and CDR2 YENEEA. This CDR3 has 15 residues. V lost 5 bases and J lost 5; bases outside the gene matches: 7. Details on this clonotype: As yet, its antigen is unknown.

The source material, RNA transcripts, was used to amplify TCR beta CDR3 regions. With the HTBI primer set, the TCR CDR3 went through a first round of RT-PCR. TCRdb independently ran MiXCR on the multiplex PCR reads; one entry per CDR3 protein. Among hundreds of thousands of distinct CDR3 sequences listed, around 21% were seen once. The sequenced sample was blood. The V call is TRBV11-3, the J call TRBJ2-1; TRBD1 matches 9 bases. The sequence derives from a man under 40 with Graves' ophthalmopathy. In DNA form, the CDR3 reads TGTGCCAGCAGCGGAGGACAGGGGAGGCACAATGAGCAGTTCTTC. As protein: CASSGGQGRHNEQFF.